The source of this T cell receptor (beta chain) is a study of blood T cell repertoires in COVID-19. In the study overall: T cells, B-cell-depleted T cells, or PBMCs supplied cDNA or gDNA.

Authors' analysis steps: Amplification with reference gene primers provided the estimates of nucleated cell counts. Assay used: immunoSEQ multiplex PCR; TCRdb lists only in-frame clones, some missing. That table supplies the V and J calls and clone size; D and trimming were determined from the DNA. The data contain 85,000 to 95,000 clones, roughly 88% of them singletons. The CDR3 consists of 16 residues. V lost 4 bases to trimming and J lost 5 bases; unmatched junction nucleotides: 8. Per the germline V gene, CDR1 is SGDLS and CDR2 is YYNGEE. The chain is built from TRBV9 and TRBJ1-5; TRBD1 matches at 11 bases. What was sequenced was peripheral blood. This receptor was obtained from a man in his 60s with acute or convalescent COVID-19. CDR3 sequence (DNA): TGTGCCAGCAGCCCTCGGGACAGGGGGTTGGATCAGCCCCAGCATTTT. Encoded protein: CASSPRDRGLDQPQHF.